This T cell receptor (beta chain) was recovered during a study of human T cells and chemical hapten exposure. Points from the study as a whole: Expanded TCRs grouped into significantly more large CDR3 similarity clusters than controls produced. TCRs exceeding 1 in 1000 frequency stayed unchanged with DPC sensitization.

The CDR3 length is 15 residues. CDR1 is SGHRS, CDR2 YFSETQ, per germline. The junction had 6 bases not matched to a gene; V was cut back by 3 bases and J by 2 bases. A single record per CDR3 protein comes from TCRdb applying MiXCR to the RACE reads. The repertoire holds about 71,000 distinct CDR3 sequences, with 8.5% to 14% as singletons. The time point denotes: patch test 3, about 24 weeks after DPC sensitization. Treatment in this sample: therapeutic diphenylcyclopropenone sensitization with weekly scalp DPC. This clonotype occurred many times. The antigen remains unidentified. Here the sequenced sample was whole blood, taken in connection with sensitization to the hapten diphenylcyclopropenone (DPC). The TCR comes from a woman in her fifties or sixties with alopecia areata. Some clones in this sample may be carry-over from other donors' samples. This rearrangement joins TRBV5-1 to TRBJ2-7; TRBD2 matches at 9 bases. Here the CDR3 reads CASSSYSGGPYEQYF. The CDR3 DNA is TGCGCCAGCAGCTCTTATAGCGGGGGACCCTACGAGCAGTACTTC.